Below, 30 T cell receptor beta chains from the same sample are listed, as sequenced in a study of T cell responses to AZD1222 COVID-19 vaccine. Generated by immunoSEQ multiplex PCR, the TCRdb table keeps only in-frame clones and is missing some. The sample lists fewer than 200,000 clones, roughly 92% seen once, with less than 4.5% in the top ten. Sample: peripheral blood, taken 28 days after the second dose of the MenACWY control vaccine. All receptors come from an adult who received the MenACWY meningococcal vaccine as a control.

The V gene is TRBV5-1, the J gene TRBJ2-1; 12 positions match TRBD2. Germline V gene data show CDR1 as SGHRS and CDR2 as YFSETQ. The CDR3 spans 16 residues. V lost 5 bases, J lost 3 bases, and 6 bases stayed unmatched. CDR3 region: CASSGGLAGYYNEQFF. The CDR3 region has the DNA TGCGCCAGCAGTGGGGGACTAGCGGGTTACTACAATGAGCAGTTCTTC.

This clone was found once. The rearrangement joins TRBV6-1 to TRBJ2-1, with 9 positions matching TRBD1. The CDR3 length is 15 residues. Germline V gene sequence: CDR1 MNHNS, CDR2 SASEGT. V dropped 6 bases and J dropped 7; count of bases not matched to a gene: 10. In DNA form, the CDR3 reads TGTGCCAGCAGCCTCTCGGCGGGACAGGGAAATGAGCAGTTCTTC. The encoded protein is CASSLSAGQGNEQFF.

The chain recombines TRBV19 with TRBJ1-4, with 11 bases that match TRBD1. V lost 6 bases and J lost 6; bases outside the gene matches: 6. CDR3 length equals 15 residues. Germline CDR1 is LNHDA and CDR2 is SQIVND (reference sequence). The CDR3, as DNA: TGTGCCAGTAGAAAGGCGGGACAGGGGGATGAAAAACTGTTTTTT. Protein product: CASRKAGQGDEKLFF.

V usage is TRBV6-5 and J usage is TRBJ2-4; D possibly uses TRBD1 or TRBD2 (6 bases each). The CDR3 spans 11 residues. Trimming removed 6 bases from V and 14 bases from J, with 14 bases in between. Germline V CDR1 and CDR2: MNHEY, SVGAGI. The CDR3 bases are TGTGCCAGCAGAGACGCAGGGGAGGAGTACTTC. This translates into CASRDAGEEYF.

The V call is TRBV12-3 or TRBV12-4, the J call TRBJ2-1; D perhaps matches TRBD1 (5 bases). Between the trimmed V and J ends, which lost 6 bases and 3 bases, there was a span of 9 bases. The CDR3 totals 13 residues. Written as DNA, the CDR3 is TGTGCCAGCAGCCTACAGGACTACAATGAGCAGTTCTTC. This gives the protein CASSLQDYNEQFF.

The chain is built from TRBV7-2 and TRBJ1-1; D is uncertain. The CDR3 consists of 10 residues. The V gene lost 5 bases and the J gene lost 10 bases, with 8 bases spanning the gap. In germline, CDR1 is SGHTA, CDR2 FQGNSA. The CDR3 region has the DNA TGTGCCAGCAGCCCGGTGGGAGCTTTCTTT. This gives the protein CASSPVGAFF. The full variable domain, its missing parts supplied by reference TRBV7-2 and TRBJ1-1, is GAGVSQSPSNKVTEKGKDVELRCDPISGHTALYWYRQSLGQGLEFLIYFQGNSAPDKSGLPSDRFSAERTGGSVSTLTIQRTQQEDSAVYLCASSPVGAFFGQGTRLTVV.

This clone has only one observation. CDR3 DNA: TGTGCCAGCAGCTCGGGACAAGGAGACGAAAAACTGTTTTTT. Amino acids: CASSSGQGDEKLFF. This chain joins TRBV7-2 and TRBJ1-4; tentatively, D is TRBD1 (6 bases). Germline lookup yields CDR1 SGHTA and CDR2 FQGNSA. The CDR3 length is 14 residues. Trimming took off 4 bases at V and 8 bases at J, with 14 bases between the two ends.

This sequence joins TRBV3-1 (or the pseudogene TRBV3-2) and TRBJ2-3; the match to TRBD2 covers 11 bases. The CDR3 extends over 15 amino acids. Germline V gives CDR1 LGHDT, CDR2 YNNKEL (reference sequence). The junction had 3 bases not matched to a gene; V was cut back by 5 bases and J by 2 bases. Here the CDR3 DNA reads TGTGCCAGCAGCTTAGCGGGAGGGTACACAGATACGCAGTATTTT. Its protein is CASSLAGGYTDTQYF.

The CDR3, as DNA: TGTGCCAGCAGTTTACTTTACGAGCAGTACTTC. This codes for CASSLLYEQYF. The chain is built from TRBV28 and TRBJ2-7; no reliable D call. The V and J ends lost 2 bases and 4 bases respectively, with 3 bases between them. Germline V CDR1 and CDR2: MDHEN, SYDVKM. The CDR3 runs to 11 residues.

This rearrangement joins TRBV27 to TRBJ2-3, with 10 bases fitting TRBD2. Germline V gene data show CDR1 as MNHEY and CDR2 as SMNVEV (reference sequence). Losses at the gene ends were 7 bases for V and 2 bases for J; bases not matched to a gene: 6. The length of the CDR3 is 15 residues. The CDR3 here is CASNSGLAVTDTQYF. The CDR3 DNA reads as TGTGCCAGCAACTCCGGACTAGCGGTCACAGATACGCAGTATTTT.

The chain employs TRBV11-3 and TRBJ2-3; 9 bases align to TRBD1. V lost 3 bases and J lost 2; bases outside the gene matches: 3. Germline CDR1 SGHNT, CDR2 YENEEA. This CDR3 has 15 residues. The CDR3 protein is CASSFRDRATDTQYF. CDR3 in DNA: TGTGCCAGCAGCTTCCGGGACAGGGCCACAGATACGCAGTATTTT.

The chain recombines TRBV7-9 with TRBJ2-5, with D possibly being TRBD2 (6 bases). V was trimmed by 1 base and J by 13 bases, leaving 13 bases between them. The CDR3 runs to 12 residues. Germline assignment: CDR1 SEHNR and CDR2 FQNEAQ (reference sequence). The CDR3 reads CASSLEGGYRYF. DNA of the CDR3: TGTGCCAGCAGCTTAGAGGGAGGCTATCGGTACTTC.

This sequence joins TRBV6-2 or TRBV6-3 and TRBJ1-6, with TRBD1 identical over 7 bases. Germline loops: CDR1 MNHEY, CDR2 SVGEGT. V dropped 5 bases and J dropped 8; count of bases not matched to a gene: 9. The CDR3 contains 15 residues. CDR3: CASSTLTGNYSPLHF. The CDR3 region has the DNA TGTGCCAGCAGTACCCTGACAGGGAACTATTCACCCCTCCACTTT.

The chain recombines TRBV6-2 or TRBV6-3 with TRBJ2-1; D is perhaps TRBD1 (6 bases). In germline, CDR1 is MNHEY, CDR2 SVGEGT. This CDR3 comprises 11 residues. V lost 4 bases and J 10 bases, leaving 8 bases between the germline ends. The CDR3 reads CASSFGTEQFF. The DNA for the CDR3 is TGTGCCAGCAGTTTCGGGACAGAGCAGTTCTTC.

The rearrangement links TRBV2 to TRBJ1-4; D not certain. V gave up 7 bases and J gave up 0 bases, with 12 bases separating them. Germline CDR1 reads SNHLY; CDR2 reads FYNNEI. The CDR3 consists of 15 residues. The CDR3: CASKERTSTNEKLFF. DNA of the CDR3: TGTGCCAGCAAAGAAAGGACTTCAACTAATGAAAAACTGTTTTTT.

J is TRBJ1-2 and V is TRBV7-8, with 7 bases aligning to TRBD1. This CDR3 is built from 12 residues. Per germline, CDR1 SGHVS and CDR2 FQNEAQ. Unmatched junction bases numbered 3, after V lost 3 bases and J lost 8 bases. CDR3 DNA sequence: TGTGCCAGCAGCTTTATAGGGGGCGGCTACACCTTC. Encoded protein: CASSFIGGGYTF.

Ten or more counts support this clone. The chain links TRBV24-1 to TRBJ2-2, with 7 bases that match TRBD1. The CDR3 totals 16 residues. Looked up from germline, CDR1 is KGHDR and CDR2 is SFDVKD. V shed 3 bases, J shed 3 bases, and the junction held 6 bases outside the gene matches. CDR3 region: CATSDTTGSYTGELFF. The DNA for the CDR3 is TGTGCCACCAGTGATACGACAGGGTCGTACACCGGGGAGCTGTTTTTT.

The chain has TRBV19 and TRBJ2-5; weak D call: TRBD1 (6 bases). The CDR3 sequence is 16 residues long. V lost 2 bases to trimming and J lost 2 bases, with 15 bases between them. Germline V CDR1 and CDR2: LNHDA, SQIVND (reference sequence). The CDR3 nucleotides are TGTGCCAGTAGTATAATGAGTAATACAGGGCAAGAGACCCAGTACTTC. Its translation is CASSIMSNTGQETQYF.

The chain couples TRBV11-3 to TRBJ2-7; TRBD2 matches 10 bases. The CDR3 runs 17 residues. Trimming removed 7 bases from V and 5 bases from J; junction bases left unmatched: 17. Looked up from germline, CDR1 is SGHNT and CDR2 is YENEEA. The CDR3 protein is CASTSYRSSGRAHEQYF. Written as DNA, the CDR3 is TGTGCCAGCACCTCCTATCGGTCCAGCGGGAGGGCCCACGAGCAGTACTTC.

The chain couples TRBV6-2 or TRBV6-3 to TRBJ2-4; 7 bases align to TRBD1. V dropped 2 bases and J dropped 0; count of bases not matched to a gene: 7. Germline V lookup: CDR1 MNHEY, CDR2 SVGEGT. The CDR3 has 17 residues. DNA for the CDR3: TGTGCCAGCAGTTACGAGAGGACAGGACTAGCCAAAAACATTCAGTACTTC. It translates to CASSYERTGLAKNIQYF.

The rearrangement links TRBV19 to TRBJ1-5; D uncertain. CDR3 length equals 13 residues. The V end was cut by 0 bases, the J end by 4 bases, with 4 bases between. Looked up from germline, CDR1 is LNHDA and CDR2 is SQIVND (reference sequence). CDR3 nucleotide sequence: TGTGCCAGTAGTATAGACGGGAATCAGCCCCAGCATTTT. Translation: CASSIDGNQPQHF.

This clone was seen only once. The J gene is TRBJ1-1, the V gene TRBV5-1; TRBD1 might be the D (6 bases). Germline V gene sequence: CDR1 SGHRS, CDR2 YFSETQ. CDR3 length: 16 residues. Trimming removed 4 bases at V and 3 bases at J, with 19 bases between. The CDR3 loop is CASSAGYDRLDTEAFF. As DNA, the CDR3 is TGCGCCAGCAGCGCCGGATACGACAGGCTCGACACTGAAGCTTTCTTT.

V is TRBV10-3 and J is TRBJ1-1; no definite D call. V lost 4 bases and J lost 0, with 6 bases in between. CDR1 and CDR2 (germline): ENHRY, SYGVKD. The CDR3 runs 13 residues. The chain's CDR3 is CAISGHMNTEAFF. For the CDR3, the DNA is TGTGCCATCAGTGGCCACATGAACACTGAAGCTTTCTTT.

This clone has a handful of counts. The CDR3 loop is CASSQDKREWGADTQYF. The CDR3 coding sequence is TGCGCCAGCAGCCAAGATAAGCGGGAGTGGGGCGCAGATACGCAGTATTTT. V is TRBV4-3 and J is TRBJ2-3; TRBD2 matches at 8 bases. V shed 0 bases and J 4 bases; nucleotides not matched to a gene: 9. The germline V gene has CDR1 LGHNA and CDR2 YSLEER. The CDR3 is made up of 17 amino acids.

This clone was counted a single time. The chain links TRBV4-3 to TRBJ1-1, with 7 bases fitting TRBD1. Germline lookup yields CDR1 LGHNA and CDR2 YSLEER. After removal of 6 bases from V and 0 bases from J, the junction contained 4 bases not matched to a gene. The CDR3 spans 14 residues. The CDR3 protein is CASRHRGVNTEAFF. The CDR3 DNA reads TGCGCCAGCAGACACAGGGGCGTGAACACTGAAGCTTTCTTT.

V gene TRBV5-4 combines with J gene TRBJ2-7; D is undetermined. V lost 2 bases and J lost 6, with 15 bases in between. The CDR3 covers 14 residues. Germline values: CDR1 SGHNT, CDR2 YYREEE (reference sequence). CDR3 nucleotide sequence: TGTGCCAGCAGCTTCCAAAGGGAATCGGGCGAGCAGTACTTC. This sequence encodes CASSFQRESGEQYF. The full variable domain, its missing parts supplied by reference TRBV5-4 and TRBJ2-7, is ETGVTQSPTHLIKTRGQQVTLRCSSQSGHNTVSWYQQALGQGPQFIFQYYREEENGRGNFPPRFSGLQFPNYSSELNVNALELDDSALYLCASSFQRESGEQYFGPGTRLTVT.

CDR3 protein: CASGRMNTGELFF. The CDR3 DNA reads TGTGCCAGCGGGAGGATGAACACCGGGGAGCTGTTTTTT. The J gene is TRBJ2-2, the V gene TRBV9, with D tentatively TRBD2 (6 bases). V was pared by 7 bases and J by 1 base, with 8 bases between. Germline V gene data show CDR1 as SGDLS and CDR2 as YYNGEE. This CDR3 is 13 amino acids long.

The chain is built from TRBV27 and TRBJ2-3; perhaps TRBD1 as D (7 bases). V was trimmed by 6 bases and J by 0 bases, leaving 13 bases between them. This CDR3 contains 15 residues. Germline CDR1 is MNHEY and CDR2 is SMNVEV (reference sequence). CDR3 nucleotides: TGTGCCAGCAGACTACAGGGGACTAGCACAGATACGCAGTATTTT. It specifies CASRLQGTSTDTQYF.

The chain is built from TRBV7-8 and TRBJ1-2; the D gene is possibly TRBD1 (6 bases). The CDR3 contains 19 residues. Looked up from germline, CDR1 is SGHVS and CDR2 is FQNEAQ. V was clipped by 2 bases and J by 7 bases, with 29 bases between them. The CDR3 loop is CASSLYQTQGSALLGGYTF. CDR3 DNA: TGTGCCAGCAGCTTATACCAGACCCAGGGGTCCGCCTTGTTGGGTGGCTACACCTTC.

The sample holds one count of this clone. The chain is built from TRBV11-2 and TRBJ2-1, with 11 positions matching TRBD2. Germline assignment: CDR1 SGHAT and CDR2 FQNNGV. CDR3 length equals 15 residues. V shed 7 bases, J shed 6 bases, and the junction held 8 bases outside the gene matches. CDR3 nucleotide sequence: TGTGCCAGCACCTCAACTAGCGGGAGAGGCAATGAGCAGTTCTTC. Protein: CASTSTSGRGNEQFF.